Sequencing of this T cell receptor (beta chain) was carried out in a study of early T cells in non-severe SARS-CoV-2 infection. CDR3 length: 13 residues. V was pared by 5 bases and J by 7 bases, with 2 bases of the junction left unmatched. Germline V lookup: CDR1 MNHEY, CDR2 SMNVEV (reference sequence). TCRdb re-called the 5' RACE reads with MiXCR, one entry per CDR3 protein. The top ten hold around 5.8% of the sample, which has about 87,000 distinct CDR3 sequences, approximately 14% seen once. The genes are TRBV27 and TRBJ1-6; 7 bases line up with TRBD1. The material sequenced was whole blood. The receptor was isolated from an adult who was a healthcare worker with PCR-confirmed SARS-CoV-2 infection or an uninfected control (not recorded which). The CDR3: CASSAGGNSPLHF. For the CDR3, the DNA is TGTGCCAGCAGTGCAGGGGGGAATTCACCCCTCCACTTT.